These 11 T cell receptor beta chains share one sample of origin, sequenced in a study of shared T cell receptors in the human thymus. The repertoire was sequenced with immunoSEQ multiplex PCR; TCRdb's copy has only in-frame clones and lacks some. The table lists some 720,000 clones, roughly 90% of them singletons. These same data were also listed under a study on human thymus T cells.

The sample was thymocytes. These receptors all come from a boy under two years old with a congenital heart defect.

V is TRBV7-2 and J is TRBJ2-7; a weak D match, TRBD2 (5 bases). The CDR3 length is 12 residues. V lost 4 bases and J lost 5, with 9 bases in between. CDR1 SGHTA and CDR2 FQGNSA come from the germline V gene. This chain's CDR3 is CASSWSSDEQYF. DNA for the CDR3: TGTGCCAGCAGCTGGAGTAGCGACGAGCAGTACTTC. Full variable domain (outside the CDR3, taken from reference TRBV7-2 and TRBJ2-7): GAGVSQSPSNKVTEKGKDVELRCDPISGHTALYWYRQSLGQGLEFLIYFQGNSAPDKSGLPSDRFSAERTGGSVSTLTIQRTQQEDSAVYLCASSWSSDEQYFGPGTRLTVT.

The chain couples TRBV25-1 to TRBJ2-5; 11 bases agree with TRBD2. The V segment lost 6 bases and the J segment 2 bases; nucleotides outside the gene matches: 8. Germline V gene sequence: CDR1 MGHDK, CDR2 SYGVNS. The CDR3 covers 16 residues. CDR3 bases: TGTGCCAGCAGCCTGACGGTAGCGGGAGGGCAAGAGACCCAGTACTTC. Encoded protein: CASSLTVAGGQETQYF.

CDR3 sequence reads: CASNGQKETQYF. CDR3 sequence (DNA): TGTGCCAGCAACGGACAGAAAGAGACCCAGTACTTC. The rearrangement joins TRBV5-6 to TRBJ2-5, with TRBD1 as a possible D gene (6 bases). There are 12 residues in the CDR3. V gave up 6 bases and J gave up 3 bases, with 9 bases separating them. Germline CDR1 is SGHDT and CDR2 is YYEEEE.

This chain connects TRBV10-3 to TRBJ1-2; 7 nucleotides match TRBD1. The CDR3 spans 17 residues. J was trimmed by 1 base and V by 5 bases; bases with no gene match: 13. Germline lookup yields CDR1 ENHRY and CDR2 SYGVKD. CDR3: CAISLLTGTDGNYGYTF. CDR3 coding DNA: TGTGCCATCAGTCTCCTGACCGGGACAGACGGTAACTATGGCTACACCTTC.

V is TRBV29-1 and J is TRBJ1-2, with 11 bases that match TRBD1. The V gene end was trimmed by 4 bases and the J gene end by 2 bases; junction bases not matched to a gene: 9. CDR1 is SQVTM, CDR2 ANQGSEA, per germline. The CDR3 covers 16 residues. This CDR3 is CSVGQDRGHRNYGYTF. CDR3 nucleotide sequence: TGCAGCGTTGGGCAGGACAGGGGGCATCGAAACTATGGCTACACCTTC.

The chain is built from TRBV6-6 and TRBJ2-3, with 7 positions matching TRBD2. V shed 9 bases and J 2 bases; nucleotides not matched to a gene: 11. This CDR3 has 15 amino acids. Germline values: CDR1 MNHNY, CDR2 SVGAGI (reference sequence). CDR3 DNA sequence: TGTGCCAGTCTCAAAAGACTAGCACCCACAGATACGCAGTATTTT. This codes for CASLKRLAPTDTQYF.

This chain uses TRBV6-5 with TRBJ1-5; TRBD1 might be the D (6 bases). Per germline, CDR1 MNHEY and CDR2 SVGAGI. This CDR3 contains 14 residues. V lost 3 bases and J lost 8, with 14 bases in between. CDR3 amino acids: CASSYSRGLEPQHF. The CDR3 bases are TGTGCCAGCAGTTATAGTAGGGGGTTGGAGCCCCAGCATTTT.

The V gene is TRBV4-2, the J gene TRBJ2-4; TRBD2 matches 9 bases. V dropped 4 bases and J dropped 2; count of bases not matched to a gene: 6. Germline CDR1 LGHNA, CDR2 YNFKEQ. The CDR3 totals 16 residues. The CDR3 bases are TGTGCCAGCAGCCGGCTAGCGGGATTGTCCAAAAACATTCAGTACTTC. Translated: CASSRLAGLSKNIQYF.

A single count supports this clone. V and J are TRBV27 and TRBJ2-3; TRBD2 matches 7 bases. CDR1 and CDR2 (germline): MNHEY, SMNVEV (reference sequence). V dropped 1 base and J dropped 2; count of bases not matched to a gene: 3. This CDR3 contains 15 residues. The CDR3 DNA follows: TGTGCCAGCAGTTTATTAGCGGGCCTCACAGATACGCAGTATTTT. It yields the protein CASSLLAGLTDTQYF.

The chain joins TRBV15 to TRBJ2-1, with 10 bases identical to TRBD2. This CDR3 is built from 16 residues. Trimming at V came to 1 base and at J to 8 bases, leaving 8 bases not matched to a gene. Germline loops: CDR1 LNHNV, CDR2 YYDKDF (reference sequence). CDR3 sequence (DNA): TGTGCCACCAGCAGAGTGCTAGCGGGAGATGGCTATGAGCAGTTCTTC. This encodes CATSRVLAGDGYEQFF.

The chain combines TRBV5-6 with TRBJ1-1; TRBD1 matches at 7 bases. J was trimmed by 4 bases and V by 4 bases; bases with no gene match: 19. CDR3 length: 18 amino acids. Looked up from germline, CDR1 is SGHDT and CDR2 is YYEEEE. The CDR3 region has the DNA TGTGCCAGCAGCGGATGTTCGCCGCTCAGGGGGGAATGCACTGAAGCTTTCTTT. This sequence encodes CASSGCSPLRGECTEAFF.